Listed here are 32 T cell receptor beta chains from one sample, sequenced in a study of CD8 T cells in ankylosing spondylitis. Study-level points and caveats: Made up of several highly homologous variants, a TCR beta motif appeared characteristic of ankylosing spondylitis blood.

TCRdb independently ran MiXCR on the 5' RACE reads; one entry per CDR3 protein. The sample has roughly 350,000 distinct CDR3 sequences; approximately 8% are singletons. The antigens for these receptors are not known. Sequences were obtained from blood, either unsorted or a sorted T cell fraction (not recorded which). These receptors all come from a male donor with ankylosing spondylitis.

Many counts were recorded for this clonotype. This rearrangement joins TRBV11-3 to TRBJ2-1, with D maybe TRBD2 (6 bases). Trimming cost V 3 bases and J 4 bases, with 10 bases left between them. The CDR3 has 14 amino acids. In germline, CDR1 is SGHNT, CDR2 YENEEA. DNA for the CDR3: TGTGCCAGCAGCTTCTCGGGACTGTACAATGAGCAGTTCTTC. Protein product: CASSFSGLYNEQFF.

A few counts support this clonotype. This rearrangement joins TRBV7-2 to TRBJ2-2, with unresolved D. V was shortened by 7 bases and J by 2 bases, with 14 bases between the two germline ends. There are 15 residues in the CDR3. The germline V gene has CDR1 SGHTA and CDR2 FQGNSA. The CDR3 DNA follows: TGTGCCAGCACCAGGAGTGGAATCAACACCGGGGAGCTGTTTTTT. Its protein is CASTRSGINTGELFF.

This clonotype turned up a few times. The chain joins TRBV12-3 or TRBV12-4 to TRBJ2-2, with D maybe TRBD1 (6 bases). Trimming removed 2 bases from V and 6 bases from J, with 10 bases in between. The CDR3 covers 14 residues. As DNA, the CDR3 is TGTGCCAGCAGTTTACAGGGGTTTTCCGGGGAGCTGTTTTTT. This codes for CASSLQGFSGELFF.

J is TRBJ2-6 and V is TRBV7-6; D remains ambiguous. This CDR3 spans 16 amino acids. Trimming cost V 4 bases and J 0 bases, with 10 bases left between them. Germline V gives CDR1 SGHVS, CDR2 FNYEAQ. The CDR3 spells CASSSHGSSGANVLTF. The CDR3 DNA reads as TGTGCCAGCAGCTCACACGGGTCCTCTGGGGCCAACGTCCTGACTTTC.

This rearrangement joins TRBV6-1 to TRBJ2-1; D assignment may be TRBD1 or TRBD2 (5 bases each). In germline, CDR1 is MNHNS, CDR2 SASEGT. Deletions cut 7 bases from V and 0 bases from J, with 13 bases between. The CDR3 is 15 amino acids. The CDR3 loop reads CASKTVRGSYNEQFF. CDR3 coding DNA: TGTGCCAGCAAGACAGTGAGGGGCTCCTACAATGAGCAGTTCTTC.

This clonotype has a handful of counts. This rearrangement joins TRBV27 to TRBJ2-1; TRBD1 agrees at 8 bases. J was trimmed by 6 bases and V by 2 bases; bases with no gene match: 6. Germline values: CDR1 MNHEY, CDR2 SMNVEV (reference sequence). CDR3 length equals 15 residues. CDR3 loop: CASSLVQGVGNEQFF. Written as DNA, the CDR3 is TGTGCCAGCAGTTTAGTACAGGGGGTAGGCAATGAGCAGTTCTTC.

The chain is built from TRBV6-2 or TRBV6-3 and TRBJ2-3, with D perhaps assigned TRBD1 or TRBD2 (5 bases each). In germline, CDR1 is MNHEY, CDR2 SVGEGT. The ends were cut back, 2 bases at V and 4 bases at J, with 13 bases in the middle. CDR3 length: 15 residues. CDR3 in DNA: TGTGCCAGCAGTTACCGGCAGGGAGCCCCAGATACGCAGTATTTT. This translates into CASSYRQGAPDTQYF.

The chain carries TRBV29-1 and TRBJ2-5, with D tentatively TRBD1 or TRBD2 (6 bases each). The CDR3 sequence is 16 residues long. Germline CDR1 reads SQVTM; CDR2 reads ANQGSEA. Trimming took 7 bases from V and 4 from J, leaving 25 bases between them. CDR3 residues: CSAPAAKGGGVETQYF. Written as DNA, the CDR3 is TGCAGCGCTCCTGCTGCAAAGGGGGGTGGAGTAGAGACCCAGTACTTC.

The chain is built from TRBV27 and TRBJ2-7; TRBD2 is a possible D gene (6 bases). The CDR3 has 15 amino acids. CDR1 and CDR2 (germline): MNHEY, SMNVEV (reference sequence). Trimming left V 2 bases short and J 3 bases short, with 14 bases between. The CDR3 region has the DNA TGTGCCAGCAGTTTAAGGGCGGGACCGTACTACGAGCAGTACTTC. Translated, it gives CASSLRAGPYYEQYF.

In its sample, this clonotype was seen a few times. This chain links TRBV28 with TRBJ1-6, with D possibly TRBD1 on 6 matching bases. The CDR3 contains 15 residues. Germline CDR1 MDHEN, CDR2 SYDVKM. V shed 1 base and J shed 4 bases, with 8 bases lying between them. CDR3 sequence reads: CASSLSQGYNSPLHF. The CDR3 nucleotides read TGTGCCAGCAGTTTATCACAGGGTTATAATTCACCCCTCCACTTT.

This clonotype was counted only a few times. The chain combines TRBV3-1 with TRBJ1-2, with D perhaps TRBD1 (6 bases). V was clipped by 1 base and J by 5 bases, with 20 bases between them. The germline gives CDR1 LGHDT, CDR2 YNNKEL (reference sequence). This CDR3 region has 17 residues. CDR3 residues: CASSQGTSGGSIYGYTF. The CDR3 DNA sequence: TGTGCCAGCAGCCAAGGAACGTCTGGGGGCAGTATATATGGCTACACCTTC.

This clonotype was seen a handful of times. The gene calls are TRBV29-1 and TRBJ2-7; D ambiguous. The CDR3 is made up of 11 amino acids. Between the trimmed V and J ends, which lost 4 bases and 5 bases, there was a span of 9 bases. CDR1 and CDR2 from the germline V gene are SQVTM and ANQGSEA. The chain's CDR3 is CSVGGGHEQYF. CDR3 nucleotides: TGCAGCGTTGGCGGCGGCCACGAGCAGTACTTC.

This clonotype was observed a few times. V usage is TRBV12-3 or TRBV12-4 and J usage is TRBJ1-6; D is possibly TRBD1 (5 bases). This CDR3 region has 13 residues. Deletions cut 5 bases from V and 9 bases from J, with 11 bases between. The chain's CDR3 is CASSLETVSPLHF. In nucleotides, the CDR3 is TGTGCCAGCAGTCTTGAGACAGTTTCACCCCTCCACTTT.

The chain recombines TRBV4-3 with TRBJ2-7; 8 bases are a match to TRBD2. This CDR3 region has 14 residues. From germline, CDR1 is LGHNA and CDR2 YSLEER. The V segment lost 0 bases and the J segment 4 bases; nucleotides outside the gene matches: 2. CDR3 amino acids: CASSQDSGGYEQYF. CDR3 sequence (DNA): TGCGCCAGCAGCCAAGATTCGGGGGGGTACGAGCAGTACTTC.

This clonotype was picked up a small number of times. The genes are TRBV29-1 and TRBJ1-5, with D possibly TRBD1 on 5 matching bases. Trimming shortened V by 1 base and J by 11 bases, and 15 bases separated the two germline ends. The CDR3 is 13 residues long. The germline V gene encodes CDR1 SQVTM and CDR2 ANQGSEA. In nucleotides, the CDR3 is TGCAGCGTTGAAGCTGGAGGGGATCAAACCCAGCATTTT. It encodes CSVEAGGDQTQHF.

This clonotype appeared a few times. The rearrangement joins TRBV6-2 or TRBV6-3 to TRBJ2-2; D call uncertain. V shed 6 bases and J shed 6 bases, with 20 bases lying between them. Germline V gene lookup returns CDR1 MNHEY and CDR2 SVGEGT. CDR3 length: 16 residues. CDR3 residues: CASSPLASLLAGELFF. DNA for the CDR3: TGTGCCAGCAGCCCCCTGGCTTCTTTGTTAGCCGGGGAGCTGTTTTTT.

This clonotype was picked up many times. This chain joins TRBV12-3 or TRBV12-4 and TRBJ2-1, with TRBD1 as a possible D gene (6 bases). Trimming pared 5 bases from V and 3 bases from J, leaving 11 bases between. This CDR3 is 14 amino acids long. CDR3 in amino acids: CASSAGQSYNEQFF. The DNA of the CDR3 is TGTGCCAGCAGTGCTGGACAGAGCTACAATGAGCAGTTCTTC.

The chain couples TRBV10-2 to TRBJ2-2; D remains ambiguous. The CDR3 has 13 residues. V lost 4 bases and J lost 2, with 5 bases in between. Germline lookup yields CDR1 WSHSY and CDR2 SAAADI. CDR3: CASSVPNTGELFF. CDR3 bases: TGCGCCAGCAGTGTCCCCAACACCGGGGAGCTGTTTTTT.

J is TRBJ1-2 and V is TRBV28; D gene unclear. The germline V gene has CDR1 MDHEN and CDR2 SYDVKM. Trimming removed 6 bases from V and 5 bases from J, with 13 bases in between. This CDR3 has 13 residues. CDR3 nucleotide sequence: TGTGCCAGCAGCCCCCCTGGGCGGTATGGCTACACCTTC. Its translation: CASSPPGRYGYTF.

The chain combines TRBV6-1 with TRBJ2-5; TRBD2 agrees at 7 bases. Trimming at V came to 7 bases and at J to 5 bases, leaving 10 bases not matched to a gene. CDR1 and CDR2 (germline): MNHNS, SASEGT. CDR3 length: 14 amino acids. The CDR3: CASITADSGETQYF. The CDR3 coding sequence is TGTGCCAGCATCACTGCGGATAGCGGGGAGACCCAGTACTTC.

The chain recombines TRBV28 with TRBJ2-1; TRBD2 matches 10 bases. The CDR3 totals 16 residues. Per germline, CDR1 MDHEN and CDR2 SYDVKM. V lost 3 bases and J lost 2; bases outside the gene matches: 4. The CDR3 DNA reads as TGTGCCAGCAGTTTCCAAGCGGGAGGGGCCTACAATGAGCAGTTCTTC. Amino acid sequence: CASSFQAGGAYNEQFF.

In its sample, this clonotype was seen a few times. One end of the junction is discordant with germline, which a read error may explain. The chain uses TRBV7-7 and TRBJ2-2; tentative D call: TRBD2 (5 bases). Germline CDR1 reads SSHAT; CDR2 reads FNYEAQ (reference sequence). This CDR3 has 15 residues. The CDR3 spells CASSSTTPNTGELFF. As DNA, the CDR3 is TGTGCTAGCAGCTCGACTACCCCGAACACCGGGGAGCTGTTTTTT. Based on the CDR3 plus reference TRBV7-7 and TRBJ2-2, the full variable domain is GAGVSQSPRYKVTKRGQDVTLRCDPISSHATLYWYQQALGQGPEFLTYFNYEAQPDKSGLPSDRFSAERPEGSISTLTIQRTEQRDSAMYRCASSSTTPNTGELFFGEGSRLTVL.

The sample holds many counts of this clonotype. The CDR3 is CSARDYLLAGVSEQFF. CDR3 sequence (DNA): TGCAGTGCTAGAGATTATCTCCTAGCGGGAGTGAGTGAGCAGTTCTTC. This chain joins TRBV20-1 and TRBJ2-1; 10 bases agree with TRBD2. Per the germline V gene, CDR1 is DFQATT and CDR2 is SNEGSKA (reference sequence). The V gene end was trimmed by 0 bases and the J gene end by 9 bases; junction bases not matched to a gene: 11. This CDR3 region has 16 residues.

The chain is built from TRBV27 and TRBJ2-2, with 8 bases lining up with TRBD2. J lost 4 bases, V lost 2 bases, and 3 bases had no gene match. The V gene's germline CDR1 is MNHEY and CDR2 SMNVEV (reference sequence). The CDR3 contains 15 residues. CDR3 protein: CASSLGRGGTGELFF. As DNA, the CDR3 is TGTGCCAGCAGTTTAGGACGGGGGGGCACCGGGGAGCTGTTTTTT.

This clonotype was picked up a small number of times. The V and J genes are TRBV16 and TRBJ2-1; no firm D call. Trimming cost V 2 bases and J 0 bases, with 8 bases left between them. This CDR3 has 15 amino acids. Germline V gene lookup returns CDR1 KGHSY and CDR2 FQNENV. The CDR3 coding sequence is TGTGCCAGCAGCCAAGGAAGGGTCTCCTACAATGAGCAGTTCTTC. This codes for CASSQGRVSYNEQFF.

This clonotype was seen a few times. The chain has TRBV30 and TRBJ1-6; D unclear. Trimming removed 2 bases at V and 13 bases at J, with 18 bases between. Germline-derived CDR1 and CDR2 are GTSNPN and SVGIG (reference sequence). CDR3 length: 14 amino acids. The CDR3 reads CAWSNGGVGGPLHF. The CDR3 DNA sequence: TGTGCCTGGAGTAACGGCGGTGTCGGTGGGCCCCTCCACTTT.

This clonotype has just a few counts. The chain has TRBV29-1 and TRBJ2-7; tentatively, D is TRBD2 (6 bases). V was shortened by 3 bases and J by 6 bases, with 30 bases between the two germline ends. The CDR3 runs 18 residues. Germline CDR1 and CDR2: SQVTM and ANQGSEA. The CDR3 here is CSVEAAPTGGGAKGEQYF. DNA for the CDR3: TGCAGCGTTGAGGCAGCGCCTACCGGGGGAGGAGCAAAAGGCGAGCAGTACTTC.

The J gene is TRBJ2-1, the V gene TRBV11-2; D uncertain. Germline CDR1 and CDR2: SGHAT and FQNNGV. The CDR3 is 16 residues long. Trimming left V 7 bases short and J 0 bases short, with 16 bases between. The CDR3 protein is CASTEAGLSSYNEQFF. DNA for the CDR3: TGTGCCAGCACCGAAGCCGGTCTAAGCTCCTACAATGAGCAGTTCTTC.

This clonotype was recorded at least ten times. The chain combines TRBV4-1 with TRBJ2-1; 8 bases fit TRBD2. This CDR3 contains 16 residues. V trimming: 0 bases; J trimming: 7 bases; junction bases outside the gene matches: 8. Germline assignment: CDR1 MGHRA and CDR2 YSYEKL. CDR3 sequence: CASSQDTAGVGNEQFF. In DNA, the CDR3 is TGCGCCAGCAGCCAAGATACAGCGGGAGTAGGTAATGAGCAGTTCTTC.

There are many counts of this clonotype. The chain links TRBV5-1 to TRBJ2-2; a possible D gene is TRBD1 (6 bases). V was trimmed by 0 bases and J by 6 bases, leaving 12 bases between them. In germline, CDR1 is SGHRS, CDR2 YFSETQ. The CDR3 spans 15 residues. CDR3 amino acids: CASSLERPGAGELFF. The CDR3 DNA is TGCGCCAGCAGCTTGGAGCGTCCAGGGGCCGGGGAGCTGTTTTTT.

The chain combines TRBV19 with TRBJ1-2; no firm D call. Germline values: CDR1 LNHDA, CDR2 SQIVND (reference sequence). The V gene lost 3 bases and the J gene lost 7 bases, with 18 bases spanning the gap. This CDR3 contains 15 residues. CDR3 sequence (DNA): TGTGCCAGTAGTATCTCCCCCGGCCCCGGTCGTGGCTACACCTTC. Translated: CASSISPGPGRGYTF.

This clonotype was counted many times. The genes are TRBV7-8 and TRBJ2-7; no definite D call. Trimming took 5 bases from V and 0 from J, leaving 14 bases between them. The CDR3 is 15 residues long. The germline V gene has CDR1 SGHVS and CDR2 FQNEAQ. CDR3 sequence reads: CASSVEDGFSYEQYF. Here the CDR3 DNA reads TGTGCCAGCAGCGTAGAGGATGGTTTCTCCTACGAGCAGTACTTC.